The following is a TCR beta chain sequence with its context. The PCR had 60 Vbeta and 13 Jbeta primers. Only in-frame clones appear in the TCRdb table, and some are missing; sequencing was by immunoSEQ multiplex PCR. Of about 82,000 clones listed, 65% to 75% are singletons. V shed 0 bases, J shed 3 bases, and the junction held 9 bases outside the gene matches. Germline CDR1 reads SGHRS; CDR2 reads YFSETQ. The CDR3 spans 17 residues. The entry originates in a study of cytomegalovirus exposure and HLA in healthy donors. The gene calls are TRBV5-1 and TRBJ2-7; 10 bases match TRBD2. This clonotype was sampled from a young man in good health and CMV-seropositive. Sequenced input: PBMCs. The CDR3 spells CASSLGVVAGGRYEQYF. DNA of the CDR3: TGCGCCAGCAGCTTGGGTGTGGTAGCGGGGGGCCGCTACGAGCAGTACTTC.